What follows are 14 T cell receptor beta chains derived from one specimen sequenced in a study of cytomegalovirus exposure and HLA in healthy donors. With 60 Vbeta and 13 Jbeta primers, the PCR was carried out. Here immunoSEQ multiplex PCR was the method, and the copy in TCRdb shows in-frame clones only, minus some. The sample has a few hundred thousand clones; approximately 90% are singletons. Sequencing was performed on PBMCs. The receptors were sampled from a woman aged 18-30 years in good health and CMV-seronegative.

This clone has a single count. This sequence joins TRBV19 and TRBJ2-1, with 12 bases fitting TRBD2. Trimming at V came to 2 bases and at J to 4 bases, leaving 6 bases not matched to a gene. In germline, CDR1 is LNHDA, CDR2 SQIVND (reference sequence). The CDR3 sequence is 17 residues long. CDR3 residues: CASSIFSLAGGYNEQFF. In nucleotides, the CDR3 is TGTGCCAGTAGTATATTTTCACTAGCGGGGGGTTACAATGAGCAGTTCTTC. The full variable domain, rest sourced from reference TRBV19 and TRBJ2-1, is DGGITQSPKYLFRKEGQNVTLSCEQNLNHDAMYWYRQDPGQGLRLIYYSQIVNDFQKGDIAEGYSVSREKKESFPLTVTSAQKNPTAFYLCASSIFSLAGGYNEQFFGPGTRLTVL.

The chain uses TRBV30 and TRBJ1-3; D is ambiguous. The CDR3 covers 12 residues. Trimming took 5 bases from V and 7 from J, leaving 12 bases between them. Germline V gene lookup returns CDR1 GTSNPN and CDR2 SVGIG (reference sequence). The DNA for the CDR3 is TGTGCCTGGGGCGGATTAAGCAACACCATATATTTT. Its translation: CAWGGLSNTIYF.

This chain connects TRBV7-9 to TRBJ2-1, with 14 bases that match TRBD2. Germline CDR1 SEHNR, CDR2 FQNEAQ (reference sequence). Trimming took 4 bases from V and 8 from J; bases not matched to a gene: 13. The CDR3 totals 18 residues. Here the CDR3 DNA reads TGTGCCAGCAGCTCCCGTCAGGGGGGACTAGCGGGAGTTGATGAGCAGTTCTTC. Its translation is CASSSRQGGLAGVDEQFF.

The chain uses TRBV11-3 and TRBJ2-3; maybe TRBD2 (6 bases). This CDR3 comprises 13 residues. The germline V and J ends were trimmed by 1 base and 8 bases, with 10 bases remaining between them. Germline V gene lookup returns CDR1 SGHNT and CDR2 YENEEA. The CDR3 nucleotides read TGTGCCAGCAGCTTAGCGGGGGTGGGTACGCAGTATTTT. Amino acid sequence: CASSLAGVGTQYF.

The J gene is TRBJ2-2, the V gene TRBV5-1; 12 bases agree with TRBD2. V trimming: 4 bases; J trimming: 5 bases; junction bases outside the gene matches: 3. The CDR3 consists of 15 residues. The germline CDR1 and CDR2 sequences are SGHRS and YFSETQ. The CDR3 DNA reads TGCGCCAGCAGCCGACTAGCGGGAGATACCGGGGAGCTGTTTTTT. Residues: CASSRLAGDTGELFF.

The chain uses TRBV7-2 and TRBJ1-1; possibly TRBD1 for D (5 bases). From germline, CDR1 is SGHTA and CDR2 FQGNSA. The ends were cut back, 3 bases at V and 6 bases at J, with 8 bases in the middle. The CDR3 consists of 12 residues. The CDR3 nucleotides read TGTGCCAGCAGCTTCCAGGGTGCTGAAGCTTTCTTT. This gives the protein CASSFQGAEAFF.

The chain joins TRBV7-9 to TRBJ2-7; D may be TRBD1 (5 bases). The CDR3 sequence is 13 residues long. The V and J ends lost 3 bases and 3 bases respectively, with 9 bases between them. Looked up from germline, CDR1 is SEHNR and CDR2 is FQNEAQ (reference sequence). The CDR3 spells CASSFQGNYEQYF. CDR3 bases: TGTGCCAGCAGCTTTCAGGGAAACTACGAGCAGTACTTC.

The chain recombines TRBV27 with TRBJ1-2; tentatively, D is TRBD1 (5 bases). Germline V CDR1 and CDR2: MNHEY, SMNVEV (reference sequence). The CDR3 spans 14 residues. V lost 3 bases, J lost 2 bases, and 10 bases lay in between. CDR3 in DNA: TGTGCCAGCAGTTTTGGCAGGGTGAACTATGGCTACACCTTC. Translating it yields CASSFGRVNYGYTF.

The V call is TRBV7-2, the J call TRBJ2-7; TRBD2 matches 10 bases. The CDR3 totals 15 residues. CDR1 is SGHTA, CDR2 FQGNSA, per germline. The V gene end was trimmed by 5 bases and the J gene end by 0 bases; junction bases not matched to a gene: 4. This CDR3 is CASSQVAGGSYEQYF. The CDR3 DNA follows: TGTGCCAGCAGCCAAGTAGCGGGAGGCTCCTACGAGCAGTACTTC.

This sequence joins TRBV5-5 and TRBJ1-2; 11 nucleotides agree with TRBD1. CDR3 size: 16 residues. The germline CDR1 and CDR2 sequences are SGHKS and YYEKEE (reference sequence). The J segment lost 6 bases and the V segment lost 2 bases, leaving 9 bases of the junction unmatched. CDR3 protein: CASSLIPGQGEHGYTF. CDR3 DNA: TGTGCCAGCAGCTTAATCCCGGGACAGGGGGAACATGGCTACACCTTC.

The DNA of the CDR3 is TGTGCCAGCAGCCACACTAGTTGGCGGGGGACCTCCTACGAGCAGTACTTC. Amino acid sequence: CASSHTSWRGTSYEQYF. The J gene is TRBJ2-7, the V gene TRBV11-2, with 7 bases that match TRBD2. The CDR3 is 17 amino acids. V was clipped by 5 bases and J by 0 bases; unmatched bases: 13. Germline values: CDR1 SGHAT, CDR2 FQNNGV.

This chain links TRBV19 with TRBJ1-4; the D is unclear. The CDR3 sequence is 15 residues long. CDR1 and CDR2 (germline): LNHDA, SQIVND (reference sequence). V was cut by 5 bases and J by 6 bases, with 16 bases left in between. The CDR3 DNA follows: TGTGCCAGTAGTGAGGTTTGGCAGAGGGATGAAAAACTGTTTTTT. It yields the protein CASSEVWQRDEKLFF.

The V gene is TRBV7-2, the J gene TRBJ2-7, with a possible D match to TRBD1 (6 bases). This CDR3 is 14 amino acids long. The V gene lost 3 bases and the J gene lost 4 bases, with 13 bases spanning the gap. Per germline, CDR1 SGHTA and CDR2 FQGNSA. The CDR3 DNA is TGTGCCAGCAGCTTTCGGCAGGGGCCGTACGAGCAGTACTTC. Encoded protein: CASSFRQGPYEQYF.

The table lists this clone with many counts. The chain uses TRBV6-5 and TRBJ1-3, with 7 bases aligning to TRBD1. The CDR3 consists of 15 residues. Germline V gene sequence: CDR1 MNHEY, CDR2 SVGAGI. V lost 6 bases and J lost 4; bases outside the gene matches: 9. The CDR3 loop reads CASRTETGFGNTIYF. CDR3 sequence (DNA): TGTGCCAGCAGGACCGAGACAGGGTTCGGAAACACCATATATTTT.